This T cell receptor beta chain was found in a study of siplizumab effects on memory and regulatory T cells. TCRdb's table, derived via immunoSEQ multiplex PCR, lists solely in-frame clones and lacks some. The sample shows about 120,000 clones, roughly 94% of them seen only once. V was pared by 3 bases and J by 3 bases, with 2 bases between. There are 11 residues in the CDR3. The germline V gene encodes CDR1 GTSNPN and CDR2 SVGIG (reference sequence). Study observations and caveats: Only a minority of proliferating CD4+ or CD8+ clones had an assignable naive or memory phenotype, with roughly 75-97% lacking one. Memory cells seemed less diverse than naive T cells, which seemed major alloresponse contributors. Versus over 25% in controls, the mappable alloreactive CD4+ clones averaged about 63% Treg-derived with siplizumab. Of the alloreactive clones, only a minor fraction mapped to unstimulated subsets.

Turning to this clone: Its antigen is currently unknown.

This chain uses TRBV30 with TRBJ2-2, with unresolved D. The receptor's source is a human donor in good health. The source material was non-Treg CD4+ T cells sorted from blood. The CDR3 loop is CAWSYTGELFF. CDR3 coding DNA: TGTGCCTGGAGCTACACCGGGGAGCTGTTTTTT.